This TCR beta chain is from a study of T cell responses to AZD1222 COVID-19 vaccine (dated by TCRdb to 2020 to 2023). At the level of the whole study: TCR sequencing was performed for about 250 trial participants, of whom about 200 were given two doses of AZD1222 and roughly 25 were given two doses of MenACWY control vaccine. Trial participants were enrolled by age into subgroups of 18-55, 56-69 and 70-plus years, and roughly 150, 30 and 60 TCR-sequenced participants, respectively, were included in these subgroups. What the research found in general, with its limitations: The vaccine-associated CD4 TCRs covered the entire spike protein, and the dominant responses fell in regions 160-218 and 743-854. Because no samples from the day 14 peak response were available, repertoires could be characterized only after the peak T cell response. After two AZD1222 doses, spike-specific TCR breadth and depth were significantly higher than at day 0 and than in MenACWY recipients. The 56-69-year group was small, and its depth increase did not reach significance, likely because of low power. Reportedly, close to half of the unique spike-specific TCRs recognized epitopes lying outside the regions that are mutated in the B.1.351 and B.1.1.7 variants. Conclusions about previously exposed vaccinees are limited, since just five or six AZD1222 recipients were seropositive for SARS-CoV-2 at baseline. Most participants were white British and females outnumbered males, and the authors suggested that clonal diversity may have been underestimated.

This clone turned up a few times. The specificity of this receptor is unknown. The sample holds no much larger clone one base away, and base qualities are not on file. The sample's time point label is to be understood as: sample from adult after SARS-CoV-2 infection, after symptom onset. A couple of convalescent COVID-19 patients, sampled after symptom onset from adults with prior SARS-CoV-2 infection, were also TCR-sequenced for comparison. The CDR3 regions of human TCRbeta chains were subjected to immunosequencing. The paper's data handling went like this. TCRs in the repertoires were compared against a reference library of SARS-CoV-2-specific TCRs that had been generated with the MIRA antigen-specificity platform. Breadth was defined as the fraction of unique TCRs that were SARS-CoV-2-associated, and depth was defined as the fraction of total T cells that were SARS-CoV-2-associated. Using the MIRA data, each spike-specific TCR was assigned both to the spike region to which the TCR was reactive and to a CD4 or CD8 class. Log10-transformed breadth and depth values were compared by one-way ANOVA with Sidak's multiple comparisons tests. TCRdb carries this immuneACCESS record with in-frame sequences only. Its versions omit some clonotypes, under half of them owing to an unresolved V gene in the studies checked, with the rest unexplained. V and J calls plus clone size are reproduced from that table; the DNA served to infer D and trimming. Recorded for this sample are about 150,000 clones; roughly nine tenths of them occurred a single time. The ten largest clones represent 6.9% of the sample.

Taken from the germline V gene, the CDR1 and CDR2 loops are MGHDK and SYGVNS. The CDR3 contains 14 residues, cysteine and phenylalanine counted. This entry keeps only the CDR3 DNA: 42 bases, framed from base 1. Germline trimming: 3 bases from V, 6 bases from J; junction bases outside gene matches: 5. The sample consisted of peripheral blood, taken after recovery from COVID-19. The sequence derives from an adult who had recovered from COVID-19. The chain couples TRBV25-1 to TRBJ1-5, with 7 bases in between that match TRBD1. The DNA is TGTGCCAGCAGTGAGACAGGGTTCGCTCAGCCCCAGCATTTT. Translated, it gives CASSETGFAQPQHF.